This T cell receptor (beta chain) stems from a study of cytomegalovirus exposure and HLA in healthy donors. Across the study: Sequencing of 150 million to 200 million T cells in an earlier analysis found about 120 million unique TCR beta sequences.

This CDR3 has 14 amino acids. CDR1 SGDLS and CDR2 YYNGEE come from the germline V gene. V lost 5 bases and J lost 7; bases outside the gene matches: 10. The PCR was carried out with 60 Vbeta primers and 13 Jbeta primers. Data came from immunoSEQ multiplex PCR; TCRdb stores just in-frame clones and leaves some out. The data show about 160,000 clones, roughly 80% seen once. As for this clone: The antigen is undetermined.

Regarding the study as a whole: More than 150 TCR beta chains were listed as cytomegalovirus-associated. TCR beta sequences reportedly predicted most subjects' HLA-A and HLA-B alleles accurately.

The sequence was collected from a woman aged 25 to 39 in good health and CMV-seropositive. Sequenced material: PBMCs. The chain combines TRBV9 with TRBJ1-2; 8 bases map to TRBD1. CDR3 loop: CASSDVDRGFGYTF. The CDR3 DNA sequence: TGTGCCAGCAGTGACGTCGACAGGGGATTTGGCTACACCTTC.